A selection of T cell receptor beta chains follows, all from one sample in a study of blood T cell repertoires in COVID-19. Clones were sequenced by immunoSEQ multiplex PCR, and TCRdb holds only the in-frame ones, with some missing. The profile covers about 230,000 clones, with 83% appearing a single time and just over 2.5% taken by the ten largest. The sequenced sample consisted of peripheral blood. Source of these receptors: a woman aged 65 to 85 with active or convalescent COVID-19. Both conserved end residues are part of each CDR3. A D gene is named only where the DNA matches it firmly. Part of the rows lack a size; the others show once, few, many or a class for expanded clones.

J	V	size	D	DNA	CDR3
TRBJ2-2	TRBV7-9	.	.	TGTGCCAGCAGCTTCGAGCCGACAGTGAACACCGGGGAGCTGTTTTTT	CASSFEPTVNTGELFF
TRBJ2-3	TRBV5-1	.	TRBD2	TGCGCCAGCAGCTTGAGCCAGCGGGGGCTTTCTGAGTATTTT	CASSLSQRGLSEYF
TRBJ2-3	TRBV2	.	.	TGTGCCAGCAGACAGGGGGGGAATACGCAGTATTTT	CASRQGGNTQYF
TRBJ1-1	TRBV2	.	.	TGTGCCAGCACGAGGTACACTGAAGCTTTCTTT	CASTRYTEAFF
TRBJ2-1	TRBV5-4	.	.	TGTGCCAGCAGCCCGGGACTCAAGTCCTACAATGAGCAGTTCTTC	CASSPGLKSYNEQFF
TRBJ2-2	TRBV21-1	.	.	TGTGCCAGCAGCAAAGTAGGGCCTAGCGGGAGCCCCACCGGGGAGCTGTTTTTT	CASSKVGPSGSPTGELFF
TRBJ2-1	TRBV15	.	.	TGTGCCACCAGCAGAGGAAACAGCCTATACAATGAGCAGTTCTTC	CATSRGNSLYNEQFF
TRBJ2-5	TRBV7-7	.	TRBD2	TGTGCTAGCAGCTTAAACCCGCTAGCGGGAGAAGGGGGAGAGACCCAGTACTTC	CASSLNPLAGEGGETQYF
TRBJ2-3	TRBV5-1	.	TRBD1	TGCGCCAGCAGCTCCCGGACAGGGGGCTCCGATACGCAGTATTTT	CASSSRTGGSDTQYF
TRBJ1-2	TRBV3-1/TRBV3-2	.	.	TGTGCCAGCAGCCACCAGGGGACGGGCTACACCTTC	CASSHQGTGYTF
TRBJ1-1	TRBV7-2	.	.	TGTGCCAGCAGCTTTGTCTCGGAAGCTTTCTTT	CASSFVSEAFF
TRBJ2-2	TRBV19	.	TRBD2	TGTGCCAGCAGGACTAGCGGGAGGCACGGGGAGCTGTTTTTT	CASRTSGRHGELFF
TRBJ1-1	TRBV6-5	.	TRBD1	TGTGCCAGCAGCCTAACAGGGGGCGTGAACACTGAAGCTTTCTTT	CASSLTGGVNTEAFF
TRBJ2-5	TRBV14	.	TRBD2	TGTGCCAGCAGCCAAGATCGGGAGGGGAGCGAGACCCAGTACTTC	CASSQDREGSETQYF
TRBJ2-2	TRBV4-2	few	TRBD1	TGTGCCAGCAGCCAGACAACCAGCCCCGCAGGGGGCCACACCGGGGAGCTGTTTTTT	CASSQTTSPAGGHTGELFF
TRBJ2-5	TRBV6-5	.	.	TGTGCCAGCGGGGCAGCTCCAGGGGAGACCCAGTACTTC	CASGAAPGETQYF
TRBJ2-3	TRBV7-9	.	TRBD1	TGTGCCAGCAGCCGACAGGGTGAAGATACGCAGTATTTT	CASSRQGEDTQYF
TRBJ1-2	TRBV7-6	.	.	TGTGCCAGCAGCCCCCGACCGGGTCTCACTAACTATGGCTACACCTTC	CASSPRPGLTNYGYTF
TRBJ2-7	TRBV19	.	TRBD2	TGTGCCAGTAGTATGACCCTCACTAGCGTTGGGACCCAGCAGTACTTC	CASSMTLTSVGTQQYF
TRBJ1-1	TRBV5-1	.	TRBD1	TGCGCCAGCAGCTTGTGGGACGCAGGGGGCAAACTGAACACTGAAGCTTTCTTT	CASSLWDAGGKLNTEAFF
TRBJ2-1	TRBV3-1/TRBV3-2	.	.	TGTGCCAGCAGGCTAGCAGAGGGTGAGCAGTTCTTC	CASRLAEGEQFF
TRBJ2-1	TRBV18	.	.	TGTGCCAGCTCACCACAGAGATCGAACAATGAGCAGTTCTTC	CASSPQRSNNEQFF
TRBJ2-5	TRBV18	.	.	TGTGCCAGCTCACCTTTTAGAAGCGGACAAGAGACCCAGTACTTC	CASSPFRSGQETQYF
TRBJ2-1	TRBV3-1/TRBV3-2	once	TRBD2	TGTGCCAGCAGCCAAGGGTGGCTAGCGGCCTACAATGAGCAGTTCTTC	CASSQGWLAAYNEQFF
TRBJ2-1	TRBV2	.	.	TGTGCCAGCAGTGTATATAGAGAACACAATGAGCAGTTCTTC	CASSVYREHNEQFF
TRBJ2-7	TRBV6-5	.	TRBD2	TGTGCCAGCAGTTATCAAAGCGGGGGGCACTACGAGCAGTACTTC	CASSYQSGGHYEQYF
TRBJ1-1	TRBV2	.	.	TGTGCCAGCAGTCCTTATCGGAACACTGAAGCTTTCTTT	CASSPYRNTEAFF
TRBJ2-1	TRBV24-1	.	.	TGTGCCACCGGGCGGGGCCAGGACAATGAGCAGTTCTTC	CATGRGQDNEQFF
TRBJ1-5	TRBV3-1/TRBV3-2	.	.	TGTGCCAGCAGCTATAGAGGCGGCCGGCCCCAGCATTTT	CASSYRGGRPQHF
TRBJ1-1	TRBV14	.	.	TGTGCCAGCAGCGCTAGGCTGAACACTGAAGCTTTCTTT	CASSARLNTEAFF
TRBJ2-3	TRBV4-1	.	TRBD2	TGCGCCAGCAGCCTGTTAGCGGGGGGGCGCGGGTACACGCAGTATTTT	CASSLLAGGRGYTQYF
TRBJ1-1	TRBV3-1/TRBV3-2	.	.	TGTGCCAGCAGCCATAGCGGAGGCCACTACCGGGAAGCTTTCTTT	CASSHSGGHYREAFF
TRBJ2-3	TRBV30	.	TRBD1	TGTGCCTGGACACAGGGGATTGAGACAGATACGCAGTATTTT	CAWTQGIETDTQYF
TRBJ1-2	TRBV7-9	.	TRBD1	TGTGCCAGCAGCCCACGGACAGGAGCAAACTATGGCTACACCTTC	CASSPRTGANYGYTF
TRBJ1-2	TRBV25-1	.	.	TGTGCCAGCAGTGATGGGAGGTATGGCTACACCTTC	CASSDGRYGYTF
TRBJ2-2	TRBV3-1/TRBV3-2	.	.	TGTGCCAGCAGCCAAGAGGGGCTGGGAACCGGGGAGCTGTTTTTT	CASSQEGLGTGELFF
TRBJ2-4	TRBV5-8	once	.	TGTGCCAGCAGCTTGTTCTGGACTTCCAAAAACATTCAGTACTTC	CASSLFWTSKNIQYF
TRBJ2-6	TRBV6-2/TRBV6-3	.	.	TGTGCCAGCAGTTACTCGGGGGGGCTTGGGGCCAACGTCCTGACTTTC	CASSYSGGLGANVLTF
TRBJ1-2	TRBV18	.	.	TGTGCCAGCTCACCTCAACAGGCATCCCAGGATGGCTACACCTTC	CASSPQQASQDGYTF
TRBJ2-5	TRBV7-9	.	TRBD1	TGTGCCAGCAGCTCACAGGGGGGTGAAGAGACCCAGTACTTC	CASSSQGGEETQYF
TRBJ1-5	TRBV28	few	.	TGTGCCAGCAGTTTAGAGGGTGGCAATCAGCCCCAGCATTTT	CASSLEGGNQPQHF
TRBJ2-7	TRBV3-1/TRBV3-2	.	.	TGTGCCAGCAGCCCAAGACAGAACTACGAGCAGTACTTC	CASSPRQNYEQYF
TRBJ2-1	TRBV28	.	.	TGTGCCAGCAGTTTTCAGCGGGTGATAGGAATCTCCCGTGAGGAGCAGTTCTTC	CASSFQRVIGISREEQFF
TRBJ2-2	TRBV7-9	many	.	TGTGCCAGCAGCGAGGTCGGGTACACCGGGGAGCTGTTTTTT	CASSEVGYTGELFF
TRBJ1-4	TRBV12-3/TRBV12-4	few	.	TGTGCCAGCAGTAGGTTTGGACAGTCACCTCTTTTT	CASSRFGQSPLF
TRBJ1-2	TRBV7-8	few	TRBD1	TGTGCCAGCAGCTTAGCGTGGGACAGAGTATCTGGCTACACCTTC	CASSLAWDRVSGYTF
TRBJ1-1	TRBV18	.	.	TGTGCCAGCTCACCATTTTCGCGGGAGATGAACACTGAAGCTTTCTTT	CASSPFSREMNTEAFF
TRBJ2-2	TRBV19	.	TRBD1	TGTGCCAGTAGTACTCGACAGGGAGCGAACACCGGGGAGCTGTTTTTT	CASSTRQGANTGELFF
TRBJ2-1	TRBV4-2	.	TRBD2	TGTGCCAGCAGCCAAGATGGACTAGCGCTTTACAATGAGCAGTTCTTC	CASSQDGLALYNEQFF
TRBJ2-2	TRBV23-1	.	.	TGCGCCCCCCACGGTAGGGGGAGTGGGGGGGAGCTGTTTTTT	CAPHGRGSGGELFF
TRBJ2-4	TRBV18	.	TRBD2	TGTGCCAGCTCACCACCCAGTCTAGCGGGAAACAAAAACATTCAGTACTTC	CASSPPSLAGNKNIQYF
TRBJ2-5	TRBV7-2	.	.	TGTGCCAGCACCTGGACTCGTCAAGAGACCCAGTACTTC	CASTWTRQETQYF
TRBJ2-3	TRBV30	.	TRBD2	TGTGCCTGGAAAGCGGGAGCGCAGACGCAGTATTTT	CAWKAGAQTQYF
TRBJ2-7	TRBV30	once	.	TGTGCCTTAACCGGTCCGTACTACGAGCAGTACTTC	CALTGPYYEQYF
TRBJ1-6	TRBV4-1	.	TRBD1	TGCGCCAGCAGCCAAGCCGGGACAGGATCTAAGGGGTCGTTTTCACCCCTCCACTTT	CASSQAGTGSKGSFSPLHF
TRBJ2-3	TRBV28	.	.	TGTGCCAGCAGTCCCCCAGAGGGTCCAGATACGCAGTATTTT	CASSPPEGPDTQYF